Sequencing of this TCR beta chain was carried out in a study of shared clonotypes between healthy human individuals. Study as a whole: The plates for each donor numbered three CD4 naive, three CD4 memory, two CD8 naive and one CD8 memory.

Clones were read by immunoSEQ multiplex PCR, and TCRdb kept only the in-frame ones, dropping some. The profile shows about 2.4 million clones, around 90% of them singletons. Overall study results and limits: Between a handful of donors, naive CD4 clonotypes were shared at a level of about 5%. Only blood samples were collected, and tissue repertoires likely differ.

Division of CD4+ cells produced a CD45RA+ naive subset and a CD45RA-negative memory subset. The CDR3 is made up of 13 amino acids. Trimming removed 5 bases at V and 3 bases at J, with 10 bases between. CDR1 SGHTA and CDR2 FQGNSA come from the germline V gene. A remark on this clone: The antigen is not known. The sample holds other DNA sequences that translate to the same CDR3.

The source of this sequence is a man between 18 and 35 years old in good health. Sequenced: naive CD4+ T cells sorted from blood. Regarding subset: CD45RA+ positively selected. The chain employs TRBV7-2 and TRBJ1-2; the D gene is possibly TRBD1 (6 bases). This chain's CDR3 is CASSPDRDYGYTF. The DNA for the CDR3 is TGTGCCAGCAGCCCGGACAGAGACTATGGCTACACCTTC.